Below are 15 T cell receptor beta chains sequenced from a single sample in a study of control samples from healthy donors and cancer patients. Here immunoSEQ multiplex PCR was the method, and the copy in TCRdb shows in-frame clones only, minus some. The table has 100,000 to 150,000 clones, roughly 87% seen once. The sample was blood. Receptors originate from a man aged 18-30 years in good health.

The CDR3 here is CASSPGGANTEAFF. The CDR3 nucleotides read TGTGCCAGCAGTCCCGGTGGGGCGAACACTGAAGCTTTCTTT. The chain recombines TRBV27 with TRBJ1-1; the D gene is possibly TRBD1 (5 bases). Trimming removed 5 bases from V and 1 base from J, with 11 bases in between. Germline CDR1 reads MNHEY; CDR2 reads SMNVEV (reference sequence). The CDR3 spans 14 residues.

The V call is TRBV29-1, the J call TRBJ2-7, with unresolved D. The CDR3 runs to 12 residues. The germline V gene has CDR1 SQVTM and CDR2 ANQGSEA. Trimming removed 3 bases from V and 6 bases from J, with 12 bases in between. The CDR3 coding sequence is TGCAGCGTTGATTGGCCGGGCGGCGAGCAGTACTTC. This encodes CSVDWPGGEQYF.

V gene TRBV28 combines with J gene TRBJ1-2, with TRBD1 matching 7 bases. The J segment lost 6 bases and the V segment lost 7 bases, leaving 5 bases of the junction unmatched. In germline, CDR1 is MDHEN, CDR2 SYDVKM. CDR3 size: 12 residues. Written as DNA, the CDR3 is TGTGCCAGCACCGGAGGGGGCCATGGCTACACCTTC. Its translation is CASTGGGHGYTF.

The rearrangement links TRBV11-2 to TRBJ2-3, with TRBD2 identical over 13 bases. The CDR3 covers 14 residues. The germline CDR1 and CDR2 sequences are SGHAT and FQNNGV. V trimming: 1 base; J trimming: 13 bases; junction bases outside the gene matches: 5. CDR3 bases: TGTGCCAGCAGCTTAGTGACTAGCGGGAGGAATAAGTATTTT. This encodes CASSLVTSGRNKYF.

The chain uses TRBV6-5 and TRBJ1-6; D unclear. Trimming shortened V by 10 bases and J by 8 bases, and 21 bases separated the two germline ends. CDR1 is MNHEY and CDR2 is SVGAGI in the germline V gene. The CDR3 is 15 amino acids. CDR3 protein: CATRSVPGDYSPLHF. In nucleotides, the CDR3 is TGTGCCACCAGATCGGTGCCAGGAGATTATTCACCCCTCCACTTT.

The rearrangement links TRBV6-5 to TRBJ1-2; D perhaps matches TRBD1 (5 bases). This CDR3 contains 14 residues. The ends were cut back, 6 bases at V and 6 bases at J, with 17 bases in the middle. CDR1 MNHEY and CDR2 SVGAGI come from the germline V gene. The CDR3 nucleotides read TGTGCCAGCAGCAACGGGGGAAACTATAATGGCTACACCTTC. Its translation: CASSNGGNYNGYTF.

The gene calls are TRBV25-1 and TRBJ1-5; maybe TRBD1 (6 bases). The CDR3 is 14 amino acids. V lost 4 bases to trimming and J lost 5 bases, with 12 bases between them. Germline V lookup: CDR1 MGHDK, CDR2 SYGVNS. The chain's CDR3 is CASSGPGADQPQHF. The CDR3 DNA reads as TGTGCCAGCAGTGGTCCGGGGGCAGATCAGCCCCAGCATTTT.

The CDR3 region is CASSDAGQVGTDTQYF. The CDR3 DNA follows: TGCGCCAGCAGTGACGCAGGACAGGTGGGCACAGATACGCAGTATTTT. The gene calls are TRBV10-1 and TRBJ2-3; 7 bases line up with TRBD1. Trimming at V came to 3 bases and at J to 1 base, leaving 7 bases not matched to a gene. CDR1 WNHNN and CDR2 SYGVQD come from the germline V gene (reference sequence). This CDR3 contains 16 residues.

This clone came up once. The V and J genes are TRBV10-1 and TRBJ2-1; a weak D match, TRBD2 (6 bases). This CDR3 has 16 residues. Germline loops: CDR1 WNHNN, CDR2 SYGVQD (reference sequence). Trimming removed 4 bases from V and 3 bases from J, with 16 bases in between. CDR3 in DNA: TGCGCCAGCAGTGCCCGGGACTCGCCCGTCTACAATGAGCAGTTCTTC. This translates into CASSARDSPVYNEQFF.

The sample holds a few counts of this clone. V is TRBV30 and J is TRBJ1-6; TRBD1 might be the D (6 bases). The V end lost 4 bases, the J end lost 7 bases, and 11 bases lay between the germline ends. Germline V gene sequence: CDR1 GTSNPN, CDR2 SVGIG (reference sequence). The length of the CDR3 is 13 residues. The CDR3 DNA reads TGTGCCTGGATGGCCGGGGGCAATTCACCCCTCCACTTT. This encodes CAWMAGGNSPLHF.

The CDR3 sequence is CASSYAGVTRLDNEQFF. CDR3 coding DNA: TGTGCCAGCAGTTACGCTGGGGTAACTAGACTAGACAATGAGCAGTTCTTC. J is TRBJ2-1 and V is TRBV6-2 or TRBV6-3; D is possibly TRBD2 (6 bases). The CDR3 length is 17 residues. Germline V gives CDR1 MNHEY, CDR2 SVGEGT. V was cut by 2 bases and J by 5 bases, with 19 bases left in between.

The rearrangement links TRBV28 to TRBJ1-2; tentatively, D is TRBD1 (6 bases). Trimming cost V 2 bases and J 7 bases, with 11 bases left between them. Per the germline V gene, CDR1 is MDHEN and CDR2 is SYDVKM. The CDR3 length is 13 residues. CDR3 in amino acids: CASSLDRPGGYTF. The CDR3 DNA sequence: TGTGCCAGCAGTTTAGACAGGCCAGGTGGCTACACCTTC.

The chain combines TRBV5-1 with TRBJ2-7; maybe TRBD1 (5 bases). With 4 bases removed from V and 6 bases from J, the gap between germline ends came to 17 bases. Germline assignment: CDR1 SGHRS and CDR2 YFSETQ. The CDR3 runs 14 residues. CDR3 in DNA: TGCGCCAGCAGCCTTGGAGTGGGTAGGGGCGAGCAGTACTTC. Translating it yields CASSLGVGRGEQYF. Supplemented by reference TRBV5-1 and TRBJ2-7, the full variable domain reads KAGVTQTPRYLIKTRGQQVTLSCSPISGHRSVSWYQQTPGQGLQFLFEYFSETQRNKGNFPGRFSGRQFSNSRSEMNVSTLELGDSALYLCASSLGVGRGEQYFGPGTRLTVT.

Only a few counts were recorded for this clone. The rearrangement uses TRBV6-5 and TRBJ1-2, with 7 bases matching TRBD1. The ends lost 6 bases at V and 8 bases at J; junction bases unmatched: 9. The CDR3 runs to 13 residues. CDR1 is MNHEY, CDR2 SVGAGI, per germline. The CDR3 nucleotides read TGTGCCAGCAGAACCGGACAGGAACAGGGCTACACCTTC. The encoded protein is CASRTGQEQGYTF.

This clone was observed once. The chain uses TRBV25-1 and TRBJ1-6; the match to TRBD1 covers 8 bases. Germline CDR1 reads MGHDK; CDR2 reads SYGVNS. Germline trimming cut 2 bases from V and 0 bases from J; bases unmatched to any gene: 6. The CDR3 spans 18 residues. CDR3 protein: CASSEPYRGSSYNSPLHF. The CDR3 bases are TGTGCCAGCAGTGAACCCTACAGGGGGAGCTCCTATAATTCACCCCTCCACTTT.